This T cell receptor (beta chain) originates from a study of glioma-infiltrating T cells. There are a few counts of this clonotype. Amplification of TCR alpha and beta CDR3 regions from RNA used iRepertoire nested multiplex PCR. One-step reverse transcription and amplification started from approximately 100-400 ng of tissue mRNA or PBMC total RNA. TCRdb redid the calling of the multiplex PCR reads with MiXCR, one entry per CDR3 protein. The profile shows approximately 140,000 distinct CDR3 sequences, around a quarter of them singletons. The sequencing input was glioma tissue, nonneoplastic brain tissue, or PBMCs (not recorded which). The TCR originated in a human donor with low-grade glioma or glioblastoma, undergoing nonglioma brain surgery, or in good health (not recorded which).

As DNA, the CDR3 is TGTGCCAGCAGTTATAAGCGGGACAGGGGTGGGGATTCCTACAATGAGCAGTTCTTC. It is translated as CASSYKRDRGGDSYNEQFF. The chain is built from TRBV6-2 or TRBV6-3 and TRBJ2-1; 10 bases match TRBD1. CDR3 length equals 19 residues. The germline gives CDR1 MNHEY, CDR2 SVGEGT. Trimming took 3 bases from V and 1 from J; bases not matched to a gene: 12.